The 31 T cell receptor beta chains listed next were all sequenced from one sample in a study of blood T cell repertoires in COVID-19 (dated by TCRdb to 2018 to 2020). Library construction relied on the immunoSEQ multiplex PCR assay. This is the immuneACCESS table as TCRdb keeps it, with only in-frame sequences that have V and J called. A part of the clones is gone; compared with another copy, unresolved V genes explain less than half, and the rest is unexplained. The sample table shows tens of thousands of clones, and approximately 88% are seen once. The ten largest account for roughly 2.5% of the sample. Material for sequencing was peripheral blood. All receptors come from a man in his forties or fifties with acute or convalescent COVID-19.

The rearrangement links TRBV11-2 to TRBJ2-3; maybe TRBD2 (6 bases). Per the germline V gene, CDR1 is SGHAT and CDR2 is FQNNGV. The CDR3 length is 16 residues. Trimming shortened V by 0 bases and J by 3 bases, and 13 bases separated the two germline ends. CDR3 DNA: TGTGCCAGCAGCTTAGACCGGCGGGATGGGACAGATACGCAGTATTTT. Amino acids: CASSLDRRDGTDTQYF. The whole variable domain, filled in from reference TRBV11-2 and TRBJ2-3, reads EAGVAQSPRYKIIEKRQSVAFWCNPISGHATLYWYQQILGQGPKLLIQFQNNGVVDDSQLPKDRFSAERLKGVDSTLKIQPAKLEDSAVYLCASSLDRRDGTDTQYFGPGTRLTVL.

The V call is TRBV19, the J call TRBJ2-7, with TRBD2 identical over 7 bases. Trimming took 3 bases from V and 9 from J; bases not matched to a gene: 14. CDR3 length equals 15 residues. Germline V CDR1 and CDR2: LNHDA, SQIVND (reference sequence). This chain's CDR3 is CASSMKTQIGGGQYF. The CDR3 nucleotides are TGTGCCAGTAGTATGAAAACCCAGATCGGCGGGGGGCAGTACTTC.

V usage is TRBV24-1 and J usage is TRBJ2-2; D not resolved. Germline V gene sequence: CDR1 KGHDR, CDR2 SFDVKD. CDR3 size: 14 residues. V gave up 2 bases and J gave up 5 bases, with 8 bases separating them. The CDR3 DNA sequence: TGTGCCACCAGTGATTCCATAGAAACCGGGGAGCTGTTTTTT. This encodes CATSDSIETGELFF.

This chain uses TRBV14 with TRBJ2-2, with 16 bases lining up with TRBD2. The V gene end was trimmed by 3 bases and the J gene end by 4 bases; junction bases not matched to a gene: 8. The germline V gene encodes CDR1 SGHDN and CDR2 FVKESK. The CDR3 has 19 residues. In DNA form, the CDR3 reads TGTGCCAGCAGCCAGGGGACTAGCGGGAGGGCCGTTCTCACCGGGGAGCTGTTTTTT. Translated, it gives CASSQGTSGRAVLTGELFF.

This chain connects TRBV4-2 to TRBJ1-1; unclear D gene. Looked up from germline, CDR1 is LGHNA and CDR2 is YNFKEQ. Trimming cost V 4 bases and J 0 bases, with 6 bases left between them. The CDR3 has 13 amino acids. CDR3 sequence reads: CASSLALNTEAFF. In DNA, the CDR3 is TGTGCCAGCAGCCTCGCGCTGAACACTGAAGCTTTCTTT.

The chain employs TRBV4-2 and TRBJ2-7, with TRBD2 identical over 11 bases. The CDR3 runs 15 residues. In germline, CDR1 is LGHNA, CDR2 YNFKEQ. Germline trimming cut 1 base from V and 3 bases from J; bases unmatched to any gene: 2. The CDR3 DNA reads as TGTGCCAGCAGCCAAGTGCTAGCGGGGGGCTACGAGCAGTACTTC. Its translation is CASSQVLAGGYEQYF.

J is TRBJ2-2 and V is TRBV28; D might be TRBD1 (5 bases). CDR1 and CDR2 from the germline V gene are MDHEN and SYDVKM. CDR3 size: 14 residues. The V end was cut by 7 bases, the J end by 5 bases, with 14 bases between. CDR3 residues: CASTVPQGTGELFF. The CDR3 region has the DNA TGTGCCAGCACCGTTCCTCAGGGAACCGGGGAGCTGTTTTTT.

J is TRBJ2-3 and V is TRBV9, with D tentatively TRBD1 (5 bases). V lost 1 base and J lost 0, with 12 bases in between. Germline V gene data show CDR1 as SGDLS and CDR2 as YYNGEE. The CDR3 has 16 amino acids. The CDR3 loop is CASSVRGLLSTDTQYF. In DNA, the CDR3 is TGTGCCAGCAGCGTAAGGGGTCTACTTAGCACAGATACGCAGTATTTT.

DNA for the CDR3: TGCGCCAGCCAACTAGAGGCGGGGGGGCCCTACAATGAGCAGTTCTTC. It encodes CASQLEAGGPYNEQFF. V is TRBV5-1 and J is TRBJ2-1; 9 nucleotides line up with TRBD2. The germline CDR1 and CDR2 sequences are SGHRS and YFSETQ. The CDR3 is 16 residues long. The V and J ends lost 7 bases and 2 bases, in that order; junction bases with no gene match: 10.

The chain recombines TRBV7-9 with TRBJ2-3; 9 bases are shared with TRBD2. This CDR3 is 14 amino acids long. Germline lookup yields CDR1 SEHNR and CDR2 FQNEAQ (reference sequence). J was trimmed by 6 bases and V by 10 bases; bases with no gene match: 11. The CDR3 loop is CATRASGVWDTQYF. In DNA form, the CDR3 reads TGTGCCACCCGTGCTAGCGGGGTTTGGGATACGCAGTATTTT.

The chain joins TRBV5-6 to TRBJ2-1, with 9 bases matching TRBD2. There are 15 residues in the CDR3. Germline V gene sequence: CDR1 SGHDT, CDR2 YYEEEE. After removal of 4 bases from V and 4 bases from J, the junction contained 6 bases not matched to a gene. The CDR3: CASSPAGGVYNEQFF. The CDR3 DNA follows: TGTGCCAGCAGCCCAGCGGGAGGAGTGTACAATGAGCAGTTCTTC.

The rearrangement uses TRBV10-2 and TRBJ1-3; D unclear. The CDR3 is 14 amino acids. Trimming shortened V by 4 bases and J by 0 bases, and 7 bases separated the two germline ends. Germline V gene lookup returns CDR1 WSHSY and CDR2 SAAADI. The CDR3 DNA sequence: TGCGCCAGCAGTGCACTCCACTCTGGAAACACCATATATTTT. Amino acid sequence: CASSALHSGNTIYF.

The chain is built from TRBV5-1 and TRBJ1-6, with D possibly matching TRBD1 (6 bases). In germline, CDR1 is SGHRS, CDR2 YFSETQ. The V end was cut by 7 bases, the J end by 8 bases, with 13 bases between. This CDR3 spans 13 amino acids. Here the CDR3 reads CASRDTPDSPLHF. The CDR3 nucleotides read TGCGCCAGCCGGGACACTCCCGATTCACCCCTCCACTTT. Filled out from reference TRBV5-1 and TRBJ1-6, the complete variable domain reads KAGVTQTPRYLIKTRGQQVTLSCSPISGHRSVSWYQQTPGQGLQFLFEYFSETQRNKGNFPGRFSGRQFSNSRSEMNVSTLELGDSALYLCASRDTPDSPLHFGNGTRLTVT.

The V call is TRBV27, the J call TRBJ1-1; tentatively, D is TRBD1 (5 bases). The germline V and J ends were trimmed by 3 bases and 8 bases, with 10 bases remaining between them. The length of the CDR3 is 12 residues. CDR1 is MNHEY and CDR2 is SMNVEV in the germline V gene (reference sequence). The CDR3 DNA reads as TGTGCCAGCAGTTTCCACGGGGGGGAAGCTTTCTTT. This codes for CASSFHGGEAFF.

This sequence joins TRBV9 and TRBJ1-4, with a tentative D call TRBD1 (5 bases). The CDR3 totals 15 residues. Trimming took 4 bases from V and 1 from J, leaving 11 bases between them. Germline loops: CDR1 SGDLS, CDR2 YYNGEE. CDR3 nucleotide sequence: TGTGCCAGCAGCAAGAACGGGGGAACTAATGAAAAACTGTTTTTT. Translating it yields CASSKNGGTNEKLFF. The whole variable domain, remainder taken from reference TRBV9 and TRBJ1-4, is DSGVTQTPKHLITATGQRVTLRCSPRSGDLSVYWYQQSLDQGLQFLIQYYNGEERAKGNILERFSAQQFPDLHSELNLSSLELGDSALYFCASSKNGGTNEKLFFGSGTQLSVL.

The chain employs TRBV19 and TRBJ2-5; D is ambiguous. This CDR3 region has 13 residues. Trimming removed 3 bases from V and 4 bases from J, with 9 bases in between. Germline-derived CDR1 and CDR2 are LNHDA and SQIVND (reference sequence). CDR3 nucleotides: TGTGCCAGTAGTATTGTAGCAAGAGAGACCCAGTACTTC. Residues: CASSIVARETQYF.

This clone was found once. The rearrangement uses TRBV7-2 and TRBJ1-5, with D maybe TRBD1 (5 bases). In germline, CDR1 is SGHTA, CDR2 FQGNSA. This CDR3 region has 15 residues. Trimming pared 2 bases from V and 5 bases from J, leaving 13 bases between. CDR3 nucleotide sequence: TGTGCCAGCAGCTTAACTTCAGGGTTCGATCAGCCCCAGCATTTT. Amino acids: CASSLTSGFDQPQHF.

V usage is TRBV6-2 or TRBV6-3 and J usage is TRBJ1-2; tentatively, D is TRBD1 (6 bases). With 5 bases removed from V and 6 bases from J, the gap between germline ends came to 16 bases. The CDR3 runs 14 residues. CDR1 is MNHEY, CDR2 SVGEGT, per germline. This chain's CDR3 is CASSIYRELDGYTF. Written as DNA, the CDR3 is TGTGCCAGCAGTATATACAGGGAGTTGGATGGCTACACCTTC.

This chain joins TRBV7-9 and TRBJ1-1, with 7 bases matching TRBD1. V lost 5 bases and J lost 3; bases outside the gene matches: 9. This CDR3 is built from 15 residues. Germline assignment: CDR1 SEHNR and CDR2 FQNEAQ (reference sequence). The CDR3 nucleotides read TGTGCCAGCAGCACACGACAGGGTACGGACACTGAAGCTTTCTTT. This gives the protein CASSTRQGTDTEAFF.

The chain uses TRBV5-1 and TRBJ2-2; D perhaps matches TRBD2 (6 bases). The CDR3 has 17 residues. Germline assignment: CDR1 SGHRS and CDR2 YFSETQ. V dropped 4 bases and J dropped 0 bases, with 16 bases sitting between them. Here the CDR3 reads CASSDGTLFANTGELFF. The CDR3 coding sequence is TGCGCCAGCAGCGATGGGACTCTGTTCGCGAACACCGGGGAGCTGTTTTTT.

In its sample, this clone is medium-sized (0.01 to 0.1%). The gene calls are TRBV2 and TRBJ1-6, with D maybe TRBD1 (6 bases). The V and J ends lost 3 bases and 9 bases respectively, with 18 bases between them. This CDR3 contains 16 residues. Germline V gives CDR1 SNHLY, CDR2 FYNNEI. This chain's CDR3 is CASSDPTGFDSSPLHF. In DNA form, the CDR3 reads TGTGCCAGCAGTGACCCTACAGGGTTCGATAGTTCACCCCTCCACTTT.

CDR3 coding DNA: TGCGCCAGCAGCTTGCGTACAGGGGGTTCATATTCACCCCTCCACTTT. The encoded protein is CASSLRTGGSYSPLHF. The chain employs TRBV5-1 and TRBJ1-6; 8 bases align to TRBD1. CDR3 length: 16 amino acids. Losses at the gene ends were 1 base for V and 8 bases for J; bases not matched to a gene: 8. The germline CDR1 and CDR2 sequences are SGHRS and YFSETQ.

V is TRBV29-1 and J is TRBJ2-7, with a tentative D call TRBD2 (6 bases). The CDR3 extends over 13 amino acids. The V and J ends lost 3 bases and 3 bases respectively, with 12 bases between them. The germline V gene encodes CDR1 SQVTM and CDR2 ANQGSEA. The CDR3 loop reads CSVEGTGDYEQYF. The CDR3 DNA reads as TGCAGCGTTGAGGGGACTGGGGACTACGAGCAGTACTTC.

This chain links TRBV5-1 with TRBJ1-1; D uncertain. The CDR3 loop spans 13 amino acids. Trimming cost V 1 base and J 3 bases, with 7 bases left between them. Germline assignment: CDR1 SGHRS and CDR2 YFSETQ. The CDR3: CASSLLADTEAFF. The CDR3 DNA follows: TGCGCCAGCAGCTTGCTGGCAGACACTGAAGCTTTCTTT.

This clone has just a few counts. CDR3 region: CASSKGRSGGHEQFF. Here the CDR3 DNA reads TGTGCCAGCAGCAAAGGGAGGTCGGGAGGCCATGAGCAGTTCTTC. V is TRBV21-1 and J is TRBJ2-1; the DNA was not compared with TRBD2, the D call given in the table. TRBV21-1 has pseudogene status. The CDR3 runs to 15 residues.

A single count supports this clone. J is TRBJ2-5 and V is TRBV6-5, with TRBD1 matching 7 bases. This CDR3 is built from 13 residues. Germline CDR1 MNHEY, CDR2 SVGAGI. The ends lost 8 bases at V and 1 base at J; junction bases unmatched: 4. CDR3 bases: TGTGCCAGCCGACAGGGTGTCCAAGAGACCCAGTACTTC. It specifies CASRQGVQETQYF.

The V call is TRBV6-2 or TRBV6-3, the J call TRBJ2-3, with a possible D match to TRBD2 (7 bases). Trimming pared 0 bases from V and 2 bases from J, leaving 12 bases between. The CDR3 is 16 amino acids. Germline V gene lookup returns CDR1 MNHEY and CDR2 SVGEGT. CDR3 in amino acids: CASSYSAGAITDTQYF. The CDR3 DNA reads as TGTGCCAGCAGTTACTCTGCGGGGGCTATCACAGATACGCAGTATTTT.

This chain joins TRBV2 and TRBJ2-7, with 9 bases identical to TRBD1. The CDR3 spans 13 residues. The V gene's germline CDR1 is SNHLY and CDR2 FYNNEI. V was pared by 8 bases and J by 6 bases, with 8 bases of the junction left unmatched. The CDR3 region is CASYRDRAAEQYF. CDR3 DNA sequence: TGTGCCAGCTACCGGGACAGGGCCGCCGAGCAGTACTTC.

The chain is built from TRBV7-6 and TRBJ1-6, with 7 bases aligning to TRBD1. Germline CDR1 and CDR2: SGHVS and FNYEAQ. CDR3 length equals 16 residues. The ends lost 0 bases at V and 4 bases at J; junction bases unmatched: 3. CDR3 residues: CASSLAQTGYNSPLHF. CDR3 in DNA: TGTGCCAGCAGCTTAGCCCAGACAGGGTATAATTCACCCCTCCACTTT.

This clone appeared a single time. The rearrangement uses TRBV5-1 and TRBJ1-4; D unresolved. There are 13 residues in the CDR3. Looked up from germline, CDR1 is SGHRS and CDR2 is YFSETQ. V shed 2 bases and J shed 6 bases, with 8 bases lying between them. CDR3 loop: CASSLAGDEKLFF. DNA for the CDR3: TGCGCCAGCAGCTTAGCGGGAGATGAAAAACTGTTTTTT.

The gene calls are TRBV30 and TRBJ1-1, with D possibly being TRBD1 (6 bases). The CDR3 totals 13 residues. Trimming took off 8 bases at V and 0 bases at J, with 13 bases between the two ends. CDR1 and CDR2 from the germline V gene are GTSNPN and SVGIG (reference sequence). The CDR3 here is CARTAGMNTEAFF. In DNA, the CDR3 is TGTGCCCGGACAGCAGGAATGAACACTGAAGCTTTCTTT.